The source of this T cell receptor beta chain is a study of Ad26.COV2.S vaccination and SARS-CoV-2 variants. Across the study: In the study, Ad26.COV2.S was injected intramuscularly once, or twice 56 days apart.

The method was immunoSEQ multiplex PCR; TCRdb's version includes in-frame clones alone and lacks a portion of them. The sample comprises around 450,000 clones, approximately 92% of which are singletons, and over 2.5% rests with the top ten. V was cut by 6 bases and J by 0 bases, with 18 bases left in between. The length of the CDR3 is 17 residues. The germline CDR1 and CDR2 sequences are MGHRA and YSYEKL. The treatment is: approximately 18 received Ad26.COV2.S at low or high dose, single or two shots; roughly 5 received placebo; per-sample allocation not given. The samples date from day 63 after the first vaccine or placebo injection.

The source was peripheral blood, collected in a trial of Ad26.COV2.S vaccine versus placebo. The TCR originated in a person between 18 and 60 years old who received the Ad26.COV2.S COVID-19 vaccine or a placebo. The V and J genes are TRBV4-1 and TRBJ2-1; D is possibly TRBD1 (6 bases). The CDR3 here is CASSLTGFASSYNEQFF. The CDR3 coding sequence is TGCGCCAGCAGTCTTACAGGGTTTGCAAGCTCCTACAATGAGCAGTTCTTC.